The entry that follows covers one TCR beta chain sequence. The repertoire was sequenced with immunoSEQ multiplex PCR; TCRdb's copy has only in-frame clones and lacks some. Of 55,000 to 65,000 clones in the sample, over 75% were seen once. The data belong to a study of control samples from healthy donors and cancer patients. The CDR3 length is 16 residues. CDR1 and CDR2 from the germline V gene are LNHDA and SQIVND (reference sequence). Trimming removed 3 bases at V and 0 bases at J, with 14 bases between. The V call is TRBV19, the J call TRBJ1-1; D remains ambiguous. Sequencing used PBMCs. The sequence was collected from a woman aged 55-69 years with lung cancer. CDR3 DNA sequence: TGTGCCAGTAGTATCCAATCTTGGCAGTTGAACACTGAAGCTTTCTTT. It translates to CASSIQSWQLNTEAFF.